This TCR beta chain was documented in a study of T cells in Graves' hyperthyroidism and ophthalmopathy. The V gene's germline CDR1 is SEHNR and CDR2 FQNEAQ (reference sequence). Trimming removed 5 bases from V and 7 bases from J, with 11 bases in between. The CDR3 runs to 12 residues. Concerning this clonotype: Its antigen is not identified.

Study-level findings and limits: Ophthalmopathy was predicted by the model a median of 6.5 months ahead of onset. Most thyroid clonotypes with frequency above 0.001 were detected in blood.

Amplified TCR beta CDR3 regions derived from RNA transcripts. In the first-round RT-PCR of the TCR CDR3, the HTBI primer set was used. TCRdb itself ran the multiplex PCR reads through MiXCR, one entry per CDR3 protein. The sample records over 650,000 distinct CDR3 sequences, less than 45% being singletons. The chain carries TRBV7-9 and TRBJ1-1, with D perhaps matching TRBD1 (6 bases). The source of this sequence is an adult man with Graves' disease, either hyperthyroidism or ophthalmopathy (not recorded which). The source material was peripheral blood or thyroid tissue (not recorded which). CDR3 protein: CASSVNRVEAFF. CDR3 DNA: TGTGCCAGCAGCGTAAACAGGGTTGAAGCTTTCTTT.